The TCR beta chain described here comes from a study of Graves' ophthalmopathy and Graves' hyperthyroidism. This clonotype was picked up a small number of times. Per germline, CDR1 MGHDK and CDR2 SYGVNS. The CDR3 totals 14 residues. The ends lost 9 bases at V and 4 bases at J; junction bases unmatched: 10. The sequenced template was RNA, covering the TCR beta CDR3 region. In the first round, RT-PCR was carried out with HTBI primers, and a multiplex PCR formed the second round. TCRdb reprocessed the multiplex PCR reads via MiXCR and lists one record per CDR3 protein. The repertoire holds about 1.1 million distinct CDR3 sequences, with less than 45% as singletons.

The chain carries TRBV25-1 and TRBJ2-3; TRBD2 agrees at 7 bases. The TCR was taken from an adult man with Graves' hyperthyroidism. Sequencing input: peripheral blood or thyroid tissue (not recorded which). DNA for the CDR3: TGTGCCAGTGCTGCCTGGGGGGGATCAGATACGCAGTATTTT. Amino acids: CASAAWGGSDTQYF.